These 26 T cell receptor beta chains were sequenced from one sample in a study of T-cell memory formation after mild COVID-19. MiXCR, applied by TCRdb to the 5' RACE reads, yields one record per CDR3 protein. This table holds fewer than 700,000 distinct CDR3 sequences, about 20% found once. Material for sequencing was PBMCs or a T cell subset sorted from them (not recorded which). Receptor source: an adult woman who had mild COVID-19 (a few samples of this study predate the infection). Cell type and time point are not known.

This clonotype has a handful of counts. The chain links TRBV7-2 to TRBJ2-3; D gene uncertain. The germline CDR1 and CDR2 sequences are SGHTA and FQGNSA. With 5 bases removed from V and 6 bases from J, the gap between germline ends came to 18 bases. The CDR3 contains 15 residues. In DNA, the CDR3 is TGTGCCAGCAGCCCCTGGGCCGAATTTAAGGATACGCAGTATTTT. This codes for CASSPWAEFKDTQYF.

V and J are TRBV24-1 and TRBJ2-7; TRBD1 agrees at 9 bases. CDR1 KGHDR and CDR2 SFDVKD come from the germline V gene. The V and J ends lost 7 bases and 6 bases, in that order; junction bases with no gene match: 9. CDR3 length: 14 residues. CDR3 amino acids: CATRSGTGSGEQYF. The CDR3 DNA reads TGTGCCACCAGGTCTGGGACAGGGTCGGGCGAGCAGTACTTC.

This clonotype was seen a few times. J is TRBJ2-3 and V is TRBV6-4, with 11 bases matching TRBD2. The CDR3 length is 20 residues. The V gene end was trimmed by 7 bases and the J gene end by 2 bases; junction bases not matched to a gene: 20. Germline CDR1 reads MRHNA; CDR2 reads SNTAGT. The CDR3 DNA reads TGTGCCAGCACCCCGGGGACTAGCGGTCGACGACACTCCTCCACAGATACGCAGTATTTT. This codes for CASTPGTSGRRHSSTDTQYF.

This rearrangement joins TRBV7-8 to TRBJ2-3, with 10 bases lining up with TRBD1. Trimming took 4 bases from V and 4 from J; bases not matched to a gene: 2. The germline gives CDR1 SGHVS, CDR2 FQNEAQ. The CDR3 extends over 14 amino acids. The CDR3 loop reads CASSSGTGADTQYF. CDR3 bases: TGTGCCAGCAGCTCAGGGACAGGGGCAGATACGCAGTATTTT.

This clonotype was seen a handful of times. V is TRBV5-1 and J is TRBJ1-1, with D unclear. Germline V gene lookup returns CDR1 SGHRS and CDR2 YFSETQ. Between the trimmed V and J ends, which lost 1 base and 2 bases, there was a span of 9 bases. The CDR3 consists of 14 residues. CDR3 sequence reads: CASSLSATNTEAFF. Written as DNA, the CDR3 is TGCGCCAGCAGCTTGTCGGCCACTAACACTGAAGCTTTCTTT.

This clonotype was detected only a few times. The chain combines TRBV29-1 with TRBJ2-5; D might be TRBD2 (6 bases). Germline lookup yields CDR1 SQVTM and CDR2 ANQGSEA. V was pared by 3 bases and J by 5 bases, with 10 bases between. This CDR3 is 12 amino acids long. CDR3 loop: CSVDEGGETQYF. CDR3 sequence (DNA): TGCAGCGTTGACGAGGGAGGTGAGACCCAGTACTTC.

This clonotype was observed a few times. The rearrangement links TRBV27 to TRBJ2-3; TRBD1 matches 7 bases. Germline CDR1 MNHEY, CDR2 SMNVEV (reference sequence). CDR3 length: 15 residues. Trimming cost V 6 bases and J 0 bases; bases outside gene matches: 6. The CDR3 coding sequence is TGTGCCAGCAGGTACAGGGGTCTTAGCACAGATACGCAGTATTTT. This sequence encodes CASRYRGLSTDTQYF.

This clonotype showed up just a few times. J is TRBJ1-4 and V is TRBV7-9, with 9 bases matching TRBD1. This CDR3 is 17 amino acids long. CDR1 and CDR2 from the germline V gene are SEHNR and FQNEAQ (reference sequence). Unmatched junction bases numbered 8, after V lost 3 bases and J lost 3 bases. CDR3 sequence reads: CASSFPGQGAANEKLFF. CDR3 sequence (DNA): TGTGCCAGCAGCTTTCCGGGACAGGGTGCCGCTAATGAAAAACTGTTTTTT.

This clonotype has only a few counts. This chain connects TRBV29-1 to TRBJ2-3; unclear D gene. CDR1 is SQVTM, CDR2 ANQGSEA, per germline. The CDR3 is made up of 13 amino acids. V was clipped by 2 bases and J by 6 bases, with 12 bases between them. The CDR3 protein is CSVESPLEDTQYF. The DNA for the CDR3 is TGCAGCGTTGAATCACCGTTGGAGGATACGCAGTATTTT.

This clonotype has only a few counts. The V gene is TRBV2, the J gene TRBJ2-3, with D maybe TRBD1 (6 bases). The CDR3 consists of 14 residues. Germline CDR1 is SNHLY and CDR2 is FYNNEI. Trimming took 10 bases from V and 0 from J, leaving 14 bases between them. In DNA, the CDR3 is TGTGCCACCGGACAGACCTCTAGCACAGATACGCAGTATTTT. Its protein is CATGQTSSTDTQYF.

The chain joins TRBV7-6 to TRBJ1-5, with D tentatively TRBD1 (6 bases). The CDR3 runs 15 residues. Looked up from germline, CDR1 is SGHVS and CDR2 is FNYEAQ. V was clipped by 5 bases and J by 3 bases, with 14 bases between them. CDR3 sequence: CASSPQDSLNQPQHF. The CDR3 DNA reads as TGTGCCAGCAGCCCACAGGACAGCCTCAATCAGCCCCAGCATTTT.

In its sample, this clonotype was seen a few times. The chain recombines TRBV6-5 with TRBJ1-4, with 8 bases aligning to TRBD1. The junction had 9 bases not matched to a gene; V was cut back by 5 bases and J by 7 bases. The germline V gene encodes CDR1 MNHEY and CDR2 SVGAGI. CDR3 length equals 15 residues. Here the CDR3 DNA reads TGTGCCAGCAGTACCATGACAGGGGTCATTGAAAAACTGTTTTTT. It translates to CASSTMTGVIEKLFF.

The rearrangement joins TRBV29-1 to TRBJ2-7; 10 bases match TRBD2. The CDR3 is 13 residues long. Germline loops: CDR1 SQVTM, CDR2 ANQGSEA. Unmatched junction bases numbered 4, after V lost 8 bases and J lost 0 bases. In nucleotides, the CDR3 is TGCAGCACTACTAGCGGGGACTCCTACGAGCAGTACTTC. Its protein product is CSTTSGDSYEQYF.

The chain carries TRBV9 and TRBJ2-1, with 11 bases that match TRBD2. V was clipped by 0 bases and J by 1 base; unmatched bases: 12. Germline CDR1 is SGDLS and CDR2 is YYNGEE. The CDR3 length is 20 residues. The CDR3 spells CASSVGSKTSGRSSYNEQFF. CDR3 coding DNA: TGTGCCAGCAGCGTAGGCTCAAAAACTAGCGGGAGAAGTTCCTACAATGAGCAGTTCTTC.

This clonotype was observed a handful of times. The rearrangement joins TRBV9 to TRBJ2-7; D gene unclear. CDR3 length equals 13 residues. From germline, CDR1 is SGDLS and CDR2 YYNGEE. The V end was cut by 1 base, the J end by 3 bases, with 8 bases between. This chain's CDR3 is CASSVTPNYEQYF. The CDR3 bases are TGTGCCAGCAGCGTAACCCCTAACTACGAGCAGTACTTC.

This clonotype has at least ten counts. This chain joins TRBV6-4 and TRBJ2-3; D gene ambiguous. The germline V gene has CDR1 MRHNA and CDR2 SNTAGT. CDR3 length: 15 amino acids. V gave up 2 bases and J gave up 4 bases, with 13 bases separating them. For the CDR3, the DNA is TGTGCCAGCAGTGACGAGCAGGAAGGGTCAGATACGCAGTATTTT. Translated, it gives CASSDEQEGSDTQYF.

The rearrangement uses TRBV5-1 and TRBJ1-4; 10 nucleotides align to TRBD1. Trimming at V came to 0 bases and at J to 7 bases, leaving 3 bases not matched to a gene. The CDR3 spans 15 residues. Germline V gene sequence: CDR1 SGHRS, CDR2 YFSETQ. Here the CDR3 reads CASSLGGTGAEKLFF. The CDR3 DNA follows: TGCGCCAGCAGCTTGGGCGGGACAGGGGCTGAAAAACTGTTTTTT.

V is TRBV7-3 and J is TRBJ2-1; 12 nucleotides match TRBD2. Trimming cost V 5 bases and J 6 bases; bases outside gene matches: 5. This CDR3 is 15 amino acids long. Per the germline V gene, CDR1 is SGHTA and CDR2 is FQGTGA. CDR3 bases: TGTGCCAGCAGCACCCTAGCGGGGGGGCTCAATGAGCAGTTCTTC. Translated, it gives CASSTLAGGLNEQFF.

This clonotype was detected many times. The CDR3 loop is CASSPGRVGTGELFF. The CDR3 bases are TGTGCCAGCAGCCCGGGCAGGGTTGGTACCGGGGAGCTGTTTTTT. The chain uses TRBV12-3 or TRBV12-4 and TRBJ2-2; TRBD1 is a possible D gene (5 bases). Trimming cost V 6 bases and J 5 bases, with 16 bases left between them. The length of the CDR3 is 15 residues.

J is TRBJ2-7 and V is TRBV6-6; D possibly corresponds to TRBD2 (5 bases). The CDR3 is 15 amino acids. Germline V gene lookup returns CDR1 MNHNY and CDR2 SVGAGI (reference sequence). Deletions cut 2 bases from V and 3 bases from J, with 14 bases between. The CDR3, as DNA: TGTGCCAGCAGTTACGGGTTAGGCGGAGGCTACGAGCAGTACTTC. Protein sequence: CASSYGLGGGYEQYF.

The chain employs TRBV2 and TRBJ2-7; TRBD2 agrees at 7 bases. The CDR3 loop spans 12 amino acids. Germline V gene sequence: CDR1 SNHLY, CDR2 FYNNEI. V lost 4 bases and J lost 9; bases outside the gene matches: 6. CDR3 in DNA: TGTGCCAGCAGTGGACGCGGGGAGGGGCAGTACTTC. Amino acids: CASSGRGEGQYF.

This clonotype was counted between two and nine times. The chain couples TRBV18 to TRBJ1-1; D is unresolved. Trimming removed 5 bases from V and 8 bases from J, with 15 bases in between. The CDR3 has 13 residues. Per the germline V gene, CDR1 is KGHSH and CDR2 is LQKENI. The CDR3 sequence is CASSTRLTEEAFF. For the CDR3, the DNA is TGTGCCAGCTCAACGAGGCTCACGGAAGAAGCTTTCTTT.

The chain carries TRBV7-2 and TRBJ2-7; no reliable D call. CDR1 SGHTA and CDR2 FQGNSA come from the germline V gene. V gave up 5 bases and J gave up 4 bases, with 12 bases separating them. The CDR3 consists of 13 residues. The CDR3 coding sequence is TGTGCCAGCAGCCCCCATAGAGCTTACGAGCAGTACTTC. It yields the protein CASSPHRAYEQYF. Filled out from reference TRBV7-2 and TRBJ2-7, the complete variable domain reads GAGVSQSPSNKVTEKGKDVELRCDPISGHTALYWYRQSLGQGLEFLIYFQGNSAPDKSGLPSDRFSAERTGGSVSTLTIQRTQQEDSAVYLCASSPHRAYEQYFGPGTRLTVT.

The chain is built from TRBV5-1 and TRBJ2-4; 8 bases match TRBD2. Germline-derived CDR1 and CDR2 are SGHRS and YFSETQ. The CDR3 is 14 residues long. The junction had 4 bases not matched to a gene; V was cut back by 0 bases and J by 8 bases. In DNA form, the CDR3 reads TGCGCCAGCAGCTTGGGCCCCGGGAGGGACATTCAGTACTTC. Translation: CASSLGPGRDIQYF. Full variable domain (missing parts from reference TRBV5-1 and TRBJ2-4): KAGVTQTPRYLIKTRGQQVTLSCSPISGHRSVSWYQQTPGQGLQFLFEYFSETQRNKGNFPGRFSGRQFSNSRSEMNVSTLELGDSALYLCASSLGPGRDIQYFGAGTRLSVL.

The gene calls are TRBV12-3 or TRBV12-4 and TRBJ2-3, with TRBD2 matching 8 bases. The V and J ends lost 6 bases and 1 base, in that order; junction bases with no gene match: 9. The CDR3 is made up of 16 amino acids. The CDR3 loop is CASRPSPTSGTDTQYF. The CDR3 nucleotides are TGTGCCAGCAGACCCAGTCCGACTAGCGGCACAGATACGCAGTATTTT.

This clonotype came up a few times. The chain employs TRBV19 and TRBJ2-2; TRBD1 matches 8 bases. The CDR3 sequence is 15 residues long. With 6 bases clipped from V and 1 base from J, the junction kept 4 bases outside the gene matches. The germline V gene encodes CDR1 LNHDA and CDR2 SQIVND (reference sequence). Here the CDR3 reads CASSTDRGNTGELFF. CDR3 DNA: TGTGCCAGTAGCACCGACAGGGGGAACACCGGGGAGCTGTTTTTT.